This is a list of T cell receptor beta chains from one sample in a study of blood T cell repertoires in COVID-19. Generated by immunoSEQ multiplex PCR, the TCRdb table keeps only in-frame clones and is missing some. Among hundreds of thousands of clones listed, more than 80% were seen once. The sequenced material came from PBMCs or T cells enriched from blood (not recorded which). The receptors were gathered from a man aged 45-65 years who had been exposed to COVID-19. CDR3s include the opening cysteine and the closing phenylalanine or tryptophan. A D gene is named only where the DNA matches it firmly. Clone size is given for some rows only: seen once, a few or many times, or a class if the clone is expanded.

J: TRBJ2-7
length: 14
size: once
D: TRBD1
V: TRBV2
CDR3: CASRRTGTTYEQYF
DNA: TGTGCCAGCAGGAGGACAGGAACAACCTACGAGCAGTACTTC

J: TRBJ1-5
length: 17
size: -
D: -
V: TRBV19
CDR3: CASTMEWGWTSNQPQHF
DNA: TGTGCCAGTACCATGGAGTGGGGATGGACAAGCAATCAGCCCCAGCATTTT

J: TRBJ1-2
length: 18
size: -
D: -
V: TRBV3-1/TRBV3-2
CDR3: CASSQGRLGRARNYGYTF
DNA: TGTGCCAGCAGCCAAGGAAGGCTGGGCAGGGCCCGTAACTATGGCTACACCTTC

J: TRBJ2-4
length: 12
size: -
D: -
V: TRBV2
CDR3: CASSLGTLNQYF
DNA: TGTGCCAGCAGTCTCGGGACACTAAATCAGTACTTC

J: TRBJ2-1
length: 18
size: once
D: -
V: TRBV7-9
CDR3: CASSFLGSWRGSSNEQFF
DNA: TGTGCCAGCAGCTTTCTCGGCTCTTGGCGGGGATCGAGCAATGAGCAGTTCTTC

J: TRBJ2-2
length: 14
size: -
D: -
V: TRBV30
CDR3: CAWSVSQKTGELFF
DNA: TGTGCCTGGAGTGTATCCCAAAAAACCGGGGAGCTGTTTTTT

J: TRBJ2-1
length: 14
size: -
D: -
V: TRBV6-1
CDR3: CASSEGSKYNEQFF
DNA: TGTGCCAGCAGTGAAGGTAGCAAATACAATGAGCAGTTCTTC

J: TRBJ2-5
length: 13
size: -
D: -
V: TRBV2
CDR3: CASSYRAGETQYF
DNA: TGTGCCAGCTCCTACAGGGCCGGAGAGACCCAGTACTTC

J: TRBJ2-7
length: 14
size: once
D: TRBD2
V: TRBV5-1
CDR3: CASSGLAGVGEQYF
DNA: TGCGCCAGCAGCGGACTAGCGGGGGTCGGCGAGCAGTACTTC

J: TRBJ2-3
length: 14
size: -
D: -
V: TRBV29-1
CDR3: CSVEGRGSTDTQYF
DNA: TGCAGCGTTGAAGGCAGGGGCAGCACAGATACGCAGTATTTT

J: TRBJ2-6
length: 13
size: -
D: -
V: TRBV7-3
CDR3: CASSPTGANVLTF
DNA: TGTGCCAGCAGCCCCACTGGGGCCAACGTCCTGACTTTC

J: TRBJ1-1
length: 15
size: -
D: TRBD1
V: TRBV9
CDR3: CASSVAATGFTEAFF
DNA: TGTGCCAGCAGCGTAGCTGCGACAGGGTTCACTGAAGCTTTCTTT